This T cell receptor (beta chain) is from a study of cytomegalovirus exposure and HLA in healthy donors. J was trimmed by 2 bases and V by 6 bases; bases with no gene match: 6. CDR3 length: 14 amino acids. Germline CDR1 reads MNHEY; CDR2 reads SVGAGI. The PCR ran on 60 Vbeta and 13 Jbeta primers. Libraries were prepared by immunoSEQ multiplex PCR; TCRdb keeps only in-frame clonotypes and omits some of them. The table lists some 45,000 clones, roughly half of them singletons. The sequencing sample was made of PBMCs. The sequence was collected from a human donor in good health. The chain uses TRBV6-5 and TRBJ1-2; 7 nucleotides agree with TRBD1. The CDR3 sequence: CASSPRDSNYGYTF. The CDR3 nucleotides are TGTGCCAGCAGCCCTCGGGACAGCAACTATGGCTACACCTTC.